A selection of T cell receptor beta chains follows, all from one sample in a study of T cell responses to AZD1222 COVID-19 vaccine. Sequencing used immunoSEQ multiplex PCR; TCRdb keeps in-frame clones, though not all of them. In the table there are some 120,000 clones, around 86% of which are singletons. Specimen: peripheral blood, collected on day 0 of AZD1222 vaccination. These receptors were obtained from an adult in good health. The CDR3 runs from the conserved cysteine through the conserved F or W. D genes are given only for firm matches. Not every row has a clone size; where given, it reads once, few, many or a size class.

j_call clone_size d_call v_call cdr3_aa cdr3_nt
TRBJ1-1 NA TRBD1 TRBV6-2/TRBV6-3 CASSSGQPNTEAFF TGTGCCAGCAGTTCGGGACAGCCGAACACTGAAGCTTTCTTT
TRBJ2-5 NA TRBD1 TRBV27 CASSLSTGGIGTQYF TGTGCCAGCAGTTTATCTACAGGGGGCATTGGGACCCAGTACTTC
TRBJ2-1 once TRBD1 TRBV4-2 CASSSAGGHEQFF TGTGCCAGCAGCTCAGCAGGGGGCCATGAGCAGTTCTTC
TRBJ1-1 NA TRBD1 TRBV18 CASSPLPQGANTEAFF TGTGCCAGCTCACCACTACCTCAGGGGGCGAACACTGAAGCTTTCTTT
TRBJ2-5 NA NA TRBV7-9 CASSSRSGSSVQETQYF TGTGCCAGCAGCAGTCGTAGCGGAAGTAGCGTGCAAGAGACCCAGTACTTC
TRBJ1-1 NA TRBD1 TRBV4-1 CASSQSQGLNTEAFF TGCGCCAGCAGCCAGTCACAGGGGTTGAACACTGAAGCTTTCTTT
TRBJ1-5 NA NA TRBV4-3 CASSAHPPMGSNQPQHF TGCGCCAGCAGCGCACACCCCCCCATGGGTAGCAATCAGCCCCAGCATTTT
TRBJ1-6 NA NA TRBV19 CASNRQGYSPLHF TGTGCCAGTAATCGGCAGGGGTACTCACCCCTCCACTTT
TRBJ2-7 NA NA TRBV2 CASLGGSYEQYF TGTGCCAGCTTAGGGGGGTCCTACGAGCAGTACTTC
TRBJ2-3 NA TRBD1 TRBV7-7 CASSLGGDRSSTDTQYF TGTGCCAGCAGCTTAGGGGGGGACAGGTCAAGCACAGATACGCAGTATTTT
TRBJ1-2 NA TRBD1 TRBV7-9 CASSLPPGQPGSLGYTF TGTGCCAGCAGCTTACCACCGGGACAGCCCGGTAGTTTAGGCTACACCTTC
TRBJ2-2 NA NA TRBV5-5 CASSLGDPNTGELFF TGTGCCAGCAGCTTGGGGGACCCGAACACCGGGGAGCTGTTTTTT
TRBJ2-5 NA TRBD2 TRBV11-2 CASNLAGGPEETQYF TGTGCCAGCAACCTAGCGGGGGGGCCTGAAGAGACCCAGTACTTC
TRBJ1-1 NA NA TRBV12-5 CASGLAVKTGVMNTEAFF TGTGCTAGTGGTTTGGCCGTTAAAACAGGTGTTATGAACACTGAAGCTTTCTTT
TRBJ1-1 NA NA TRBV14 CASSQVVNTEAFF TGTGCCAGCAGCCAAGTAGTGAACACTGAAGCTTTCTTT
TRBJ2-1 NA TRBD2 TRBV27 CASSVGGGLSYNEQFF TGTGCCAGTTCAGTGGGCGGGGGGCTTTCCTACAATGAGCAGTTCTTC
TRBJ2-3 NA TRBD2 TRBV6-4 CASTRGTSGKDTQYF TGTGCCAGCACCCGAGGGACTAGCGGGAAAGATACGCAGTATTTT
TRBJ2-2 NA TRBD1 TRBV29-1 CSVGHTGDTGELFF TGCAGCGTCGGACACACAGGGGATACCGGGGAGCTGTTTTTT
TRBJ2-1 NA NA TRBV29-1 CSVDHPRLEYEQFF TGCAGCGTTGACCATCCCCGACTTGAGTATGAGCAGTTCTTC
TRBJ2-3 NA TRBD1 TRBV10-3 CAISEDRGEVDTQYF TGTGCCATCAGTGAAGACAGGGGCGAGGTAGATACGCAGTATTTT
TRBJ2-7 NA NA TRBV10-1 CASSESPGYEQYF TGCGCCAGCAGTGAGAGCCCAGGATACGAGCAGTACTTC
TRBJ1-5 NA TRBD1 TRBV7-6 CASSSGTGVQPQHF TGTGCCAGCAGCTCTGGGACAGGGGTACAGCCCCAGCATTTT
TRBJ2-5 NA TRBD2 TRBV4-1 CASSQEPISGGAGETQYF TGCGCCAGCAGCCAAGAGCCTATTAGCGGGGGGGCTGGAGAGACCCAGTACTTC
TRBJ1-5 NA NA TRBV10-2 CASSQPGASNQPQHF TGCGCCAGCAGCCAACCCGGGGCTAGCAATCAGCCCCAGCATTTT
TRBJ2-3 NA NA TRBV4-1 CASSPRVYLGSSTDTQYF TGCGCCAGCAGCCCCAGAGTATATTTAGGCAGCAGCACAGATACGCAGTATTTT
TRBJ2-1 once NA TRBV7-2 CASSLLRQDNEQFF TGTGCCAGCAGCCTTTTGCGACAGGACAATGAGCAGTTCTTC
TRBJ1-6 NA TRBD1 TRBV4-1 CASSQLVRDRGSPLHF TGCGCCAGCAGCCAATTGGTCCGGGACAGGGGTTCACCCCTCCACTTT
TRBJ2-3 NA NA TRBV2 CAGDLAADTQYF TGTGCCGGAGATCTTGCGGCGGATACGCAGTATTTT
TRBJ1-6 NA NA TRBV2 CASKQSYNSPLHF TGTGCCAGCAAGCAGTCCTATAATTCACCCCTCCACTTT
TRBJ2-3 NA NA TRBV18 CASSPVQGTTDTQYF TGTGCCAGCTCACCAGTCCAGGGCACCACAGATACGCAGTATTTT
TRBJ2-1 NA NA TRBV18 CASSLHNEQFF TGTGCCAGCTCACTCCACAATGAGCAGTTCTTC
TRBJ1-2 once TRBD1 TRBV9 CASSVGTGGTYGYTF TGTGCCAGCAGCGTAGGGACAGGGGGGACCTATGGCTACACCTTC
TRBJ2-1 NA TRBD2 TRBV7-9 CASSLVERGGQDEQFF TGTGCCAGCAGCTTAGTGGAGCGGGGGGGCCAGGATGAGCAGTTCTTC